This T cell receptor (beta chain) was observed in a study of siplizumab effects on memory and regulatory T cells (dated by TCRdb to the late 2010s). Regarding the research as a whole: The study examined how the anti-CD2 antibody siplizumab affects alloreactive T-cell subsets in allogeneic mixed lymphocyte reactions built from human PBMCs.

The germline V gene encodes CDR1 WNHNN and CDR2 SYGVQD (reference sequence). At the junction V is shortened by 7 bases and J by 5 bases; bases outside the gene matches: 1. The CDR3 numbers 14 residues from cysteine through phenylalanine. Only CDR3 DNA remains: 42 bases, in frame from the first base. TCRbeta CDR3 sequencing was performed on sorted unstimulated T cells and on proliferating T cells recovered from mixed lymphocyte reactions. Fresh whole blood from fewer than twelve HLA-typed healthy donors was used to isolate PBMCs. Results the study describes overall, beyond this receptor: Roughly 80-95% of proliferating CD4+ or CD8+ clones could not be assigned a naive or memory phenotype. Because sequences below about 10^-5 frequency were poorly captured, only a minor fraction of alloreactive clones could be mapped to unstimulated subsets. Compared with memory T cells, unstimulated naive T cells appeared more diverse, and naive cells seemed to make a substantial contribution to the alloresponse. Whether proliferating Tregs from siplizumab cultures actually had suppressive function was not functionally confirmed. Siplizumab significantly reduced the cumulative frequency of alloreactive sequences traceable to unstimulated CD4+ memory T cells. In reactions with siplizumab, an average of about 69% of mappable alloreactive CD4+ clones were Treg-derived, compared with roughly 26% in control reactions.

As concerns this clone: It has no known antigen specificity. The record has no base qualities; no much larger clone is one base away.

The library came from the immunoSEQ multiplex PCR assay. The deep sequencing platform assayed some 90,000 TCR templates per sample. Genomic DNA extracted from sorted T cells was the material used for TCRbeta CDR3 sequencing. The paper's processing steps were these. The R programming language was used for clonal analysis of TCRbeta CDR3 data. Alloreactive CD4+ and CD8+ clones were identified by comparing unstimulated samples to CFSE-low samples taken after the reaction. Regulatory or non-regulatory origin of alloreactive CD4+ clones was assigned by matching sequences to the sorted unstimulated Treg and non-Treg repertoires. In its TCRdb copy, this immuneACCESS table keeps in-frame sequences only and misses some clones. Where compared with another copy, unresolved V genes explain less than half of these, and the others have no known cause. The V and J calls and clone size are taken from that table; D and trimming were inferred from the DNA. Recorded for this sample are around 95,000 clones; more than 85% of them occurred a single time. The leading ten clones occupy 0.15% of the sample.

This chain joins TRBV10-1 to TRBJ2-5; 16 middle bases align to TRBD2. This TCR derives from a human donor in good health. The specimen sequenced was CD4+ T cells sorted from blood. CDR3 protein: CASTGLAGGETQYF. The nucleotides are TGCGCCAGCACGGGACTAGCGGGGGGGGAGACCCAGTACTTC.